This entry is about one T cell receptor beta chain. Germline-derived CDR1 and CDR2 are SGHTA and FQGNSA. There are 16 residues in the CDR3. J lost 4 bases, V lost 4 bases, and 8 bases had no gene match. How the authors handled the data: Reference gene primer amplification gave nucleated cell count estimates. Sequencing used immunoSEQ multiplex PCR; TCRdb keeps in-frame clones, though not all of them. From that table come the V and J calls and clone size; the DNA was used to work out D and trimming. The data show about 180,000 clones, 86% seen once. In assigning cohorts, the study relied on participant-reported clinical history. This record comes from a study of blood T cell repertoires in COVID-19. Study-level background: Samples of COVID-19 (acute and convalescent) were obtained from the United States, Italy and Spain.

This TCR was sampled from a woman aged 25 to 39 who had recovered from COVID-19. Sequenced input: PBMCs or T cells enriched from blood (not recorded which). The rearrangement links TRBV7-2 to TRBJ1-5; 9 nucleotides line up with TRBD1. The CDR3, as DNA: TGTGCCAGCAGCTCCATGACAGGGGGGCAAAATCAGCCCCAGCATTTT. Protein: CASSSMTGGQNQPQHF.